Reported below is one TCR beta chain. Its target is unknown. The record originates from a study of beta chain features in type 1 diabetes. Study-level results: All four CD4+ subsets from Type 1 diabetes patients carried moderately but significantly shorter TCRB CDR3s. VDJ junctions sequenced from type 1 diabetes patients showed fewer insertions and more deletions. Comparison showed that naive, central memory and Treg TCRB repertoires appeared more similar among patients than among healthy donors.

Donors contributed one heparinised blood draw apiece, averaging about 100 mL. Each sorted fraction was over 95% pure. Since all of the isolated RNA was reverse transcribed, expressed TCRB transcripts were what got sequenced. Repertoires were generated with immunoSEQ multiplex PCR, while TCRdb's copy carries only in-frame clones and drops some. The profile covers about 660,000 clones, with about 14% appearing a single time and 0.04% taken by the ten largest. CDR1 and CDR2 (germline): SGHAT, FQDESV (reference sequence). With 4 bases removed from V and 0 bases from J, the gap between germline ends came to 6 bases. This CDR3 has 13 residues.

This sequence originates from a man aged 18 to 30 with type 1 diabetes. The sample was naive CD4+ T cells from blood. This chain connects TRBV11-1 to TRBJ1-2; D unclear. The CDR3 reads CASSSNPNYGYTF. CDR3 bases: TGTGCCAGCAGCTCCAACCCTAACTATGGCTACACCTTC.